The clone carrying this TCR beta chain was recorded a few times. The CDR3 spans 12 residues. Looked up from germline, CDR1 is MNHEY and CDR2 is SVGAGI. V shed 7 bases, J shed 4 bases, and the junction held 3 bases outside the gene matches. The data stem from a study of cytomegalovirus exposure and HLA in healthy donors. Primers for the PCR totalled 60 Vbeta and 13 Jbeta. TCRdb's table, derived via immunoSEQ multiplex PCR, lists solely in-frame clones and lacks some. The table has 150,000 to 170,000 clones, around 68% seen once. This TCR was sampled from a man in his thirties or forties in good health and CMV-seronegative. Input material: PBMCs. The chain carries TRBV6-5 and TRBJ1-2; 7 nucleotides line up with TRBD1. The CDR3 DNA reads TGTGCCAGCAAAACAGGGGTCTATGGCTACACCTTC. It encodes CASKTGVYGYTF.